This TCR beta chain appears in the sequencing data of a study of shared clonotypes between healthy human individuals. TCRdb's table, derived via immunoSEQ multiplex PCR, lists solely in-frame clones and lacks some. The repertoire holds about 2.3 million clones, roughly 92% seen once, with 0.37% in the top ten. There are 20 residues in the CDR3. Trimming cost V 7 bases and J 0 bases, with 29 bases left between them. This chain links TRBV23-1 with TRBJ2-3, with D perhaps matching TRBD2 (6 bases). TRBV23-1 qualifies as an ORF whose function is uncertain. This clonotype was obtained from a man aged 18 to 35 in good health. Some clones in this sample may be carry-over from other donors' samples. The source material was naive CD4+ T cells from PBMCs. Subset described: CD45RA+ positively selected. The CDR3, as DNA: TGCGCCAGCACCAAATTCCCAGGACTACCGTCAGACTCTAGCACAGATACGCAGTATTTT. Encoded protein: CASTKFPGLPSDSSTDTQYF.